The clone carrying this T cell receptor (beta chain) has only a few counts. The data were obtained in a study of early T cells in non-severe SARS-CoV-2 infection. Germline-derived CDR1 and CDR2 are SGHRS and YFSETQ. V shed 0 bases and J shed 0 bases, with 9 bases lying between them. The CDR3 is made up of 15 amino acids. TCRdb analysed the 5' RACE reads with MiXCR anew, one entry per CDR3 protein. The sample consists of more than 75,000 distinct CDR3 sequences, less than 15% of them appearing once. The rearrangement uses TRBV5-1 and TRBJ1-1; D unresolved. Sequenced input: whole blood. The origin of this receptor is an adult who was a healthcare worker with PCR-confirmed SARS-CoV-2 infection or an uninfected control (not recorded which). The CDR3 sequence is CASSLEGRLNTEAFF. The CDR3 region has the DNA TGCGCCAGCAGCTTGGAAGGACGGTTGAACACTGAAGCTTTCTTT. Full variable domain (outside the CDR3, taken from reference TRBV5-1 and TRBJ1-1): KAGVTQTPRYLIKTRGQQVTLSCSPISGHRSVSWYQQTPGQGLQFLFEYFSETQRNKGNFPGRFSGRQFSNSRSEMNVSTLELGDSALYLCASSLEGRLNTEAFFGQGTRLTVV.